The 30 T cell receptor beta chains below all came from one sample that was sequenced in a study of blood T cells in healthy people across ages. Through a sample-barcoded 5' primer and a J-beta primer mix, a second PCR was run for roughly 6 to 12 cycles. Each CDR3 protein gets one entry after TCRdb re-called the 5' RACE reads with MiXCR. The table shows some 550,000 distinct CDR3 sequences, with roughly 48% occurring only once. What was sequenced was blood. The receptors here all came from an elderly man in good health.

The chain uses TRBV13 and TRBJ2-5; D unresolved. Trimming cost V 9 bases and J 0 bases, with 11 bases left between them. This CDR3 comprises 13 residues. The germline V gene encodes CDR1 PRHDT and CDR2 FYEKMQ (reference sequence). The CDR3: CARSPRDQETQYF. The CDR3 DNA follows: TGTGCCAGGAGCCCACGGGACCAAGAGACCCAGTACTTC.

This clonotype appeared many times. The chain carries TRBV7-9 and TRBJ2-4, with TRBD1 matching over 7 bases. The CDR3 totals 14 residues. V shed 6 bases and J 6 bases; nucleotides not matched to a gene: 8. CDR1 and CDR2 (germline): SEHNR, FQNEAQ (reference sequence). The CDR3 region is CASSPPGQLNIQYF. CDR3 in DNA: TGTGCCAGCAGTCCGCCGGGACAGTTAAACATTCAGTACTTC.

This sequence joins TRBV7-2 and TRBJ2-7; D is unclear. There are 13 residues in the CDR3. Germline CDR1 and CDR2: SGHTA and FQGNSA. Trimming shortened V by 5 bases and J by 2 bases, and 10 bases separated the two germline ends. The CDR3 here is CASSQSGAYEQYF. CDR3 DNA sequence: TGTGCCAGCAGCCAGTCAGGAGCCTACGAGCAGTACTTC.

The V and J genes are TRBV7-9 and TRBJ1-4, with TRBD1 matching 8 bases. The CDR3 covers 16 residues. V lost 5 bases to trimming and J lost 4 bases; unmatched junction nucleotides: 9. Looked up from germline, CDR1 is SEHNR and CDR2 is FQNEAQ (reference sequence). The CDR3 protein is CASSILTGAVNEKLFF. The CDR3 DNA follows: TGTGCCAGCAGCATTTTGACAGGGGCCGTTAATGAAAAACTGTTTTTT.

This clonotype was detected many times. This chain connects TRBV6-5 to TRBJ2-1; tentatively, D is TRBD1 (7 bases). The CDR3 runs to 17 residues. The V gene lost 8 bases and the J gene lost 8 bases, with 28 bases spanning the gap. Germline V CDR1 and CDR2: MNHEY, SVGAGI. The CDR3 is CASAQHGGAGGGDEQFF. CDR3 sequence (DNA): TGTGCCAGCGCCCAACACGGGGGAGCAGGGGGTGGGGATGAGCAGTTCTTC.

Here the CDR3 reads CASSPIQTGGYGYTF. CDR3 nucleotides: TGTGCCAGCTCACCAATACAAACAGGGGGCTATGGCTACACCTTC. The V and J genes are TRBV18 and TRBJ1-2, with 8 bases aligning to TRBD1. Per the germline V gene, CDR1 is KGHSH and CDR2 is LQKENI. CDR3 length equals 15 residues. J was trimmed by 4 bases and V by 2 bases; bases with no gene match: 6. Based on the CDR3 plus reference TRBV18 and TRBJ1-2, the full variable domain is NAGVMQNPRHLVRRRGQEARLRCSPMKGHSHVYWYRQLPEEGLKFMVYLQKENIIDESGMPKERFSAEFPKEGPSILRIQQVVRGDSAAYFCASSPIQTGGYGYTFGSGTRLTVV.

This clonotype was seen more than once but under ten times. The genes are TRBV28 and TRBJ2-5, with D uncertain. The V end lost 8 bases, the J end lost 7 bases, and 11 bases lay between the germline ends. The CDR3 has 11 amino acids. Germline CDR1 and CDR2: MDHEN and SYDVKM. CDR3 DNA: TGTGCCAGCGGATCCAGTCGGACCCAGTACTTC. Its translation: CASGSSRTQYF.

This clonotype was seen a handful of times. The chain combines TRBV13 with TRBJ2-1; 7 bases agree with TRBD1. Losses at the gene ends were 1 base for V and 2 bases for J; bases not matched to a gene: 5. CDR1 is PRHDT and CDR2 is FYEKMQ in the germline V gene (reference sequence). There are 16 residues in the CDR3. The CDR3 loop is CASSLVGDRAYNEQFF. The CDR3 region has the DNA TGTGCCAGCAGCTTAGTTGGGGACAGAGCCTACAATGAGCAGTTCTTC.

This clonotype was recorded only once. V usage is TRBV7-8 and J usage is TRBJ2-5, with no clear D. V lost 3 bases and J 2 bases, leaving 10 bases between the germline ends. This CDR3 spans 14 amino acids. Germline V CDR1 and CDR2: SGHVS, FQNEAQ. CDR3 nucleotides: TGTGCCAGCAGCTTCCGGGCATTTCAAGAGACCCAGTACTTC. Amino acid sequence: CASSFRAFQETQYF.

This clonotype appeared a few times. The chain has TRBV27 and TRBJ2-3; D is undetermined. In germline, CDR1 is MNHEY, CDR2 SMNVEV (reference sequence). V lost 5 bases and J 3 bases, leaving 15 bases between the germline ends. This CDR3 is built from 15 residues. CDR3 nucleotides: TGTGCCAGCAGTCCTCGGATTAGTCCTACAGATACGCAGTATTTT. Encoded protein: CASSPRISPTDTQYF.

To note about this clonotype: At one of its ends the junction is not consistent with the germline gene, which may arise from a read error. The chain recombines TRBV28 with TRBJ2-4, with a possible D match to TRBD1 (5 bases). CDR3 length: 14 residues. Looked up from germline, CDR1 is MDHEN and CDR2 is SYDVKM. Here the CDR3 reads CANSFRVGPNIQYF. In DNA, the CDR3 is TGTGCCAACAGTTTTCGAGTGGGGCCTAACATTCAGTACTTC.

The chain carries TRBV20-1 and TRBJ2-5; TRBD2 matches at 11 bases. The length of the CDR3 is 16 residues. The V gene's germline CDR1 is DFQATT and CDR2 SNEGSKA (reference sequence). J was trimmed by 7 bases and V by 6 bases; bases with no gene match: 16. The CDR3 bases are TGCAGTGCCTCATCCGGGGCTAGCGGGGGGAAGGTGACCCAGTACTTC. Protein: CSASSGASGGKVTQYF.

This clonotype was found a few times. This chain's CDR3 is CASSRGRGDRENTEAFF. CDR3 nucleotide sequence: TGTGCCAGCAGCCGAGGCCGGGGGGACAGGGAGAACACTGAAGCTTTCTTT. The gene calls are TRBV7-9 and TRBJ1-1; TRBD1 aligns across 9 bases. The CDR3 has 17 residues. Germline-derived CDR1 and CDR2 are SEHNR and FQNEAQ (reference sequence). V dropped 5 bases and J dropped 1; count of bases not matched to a gene: 11.

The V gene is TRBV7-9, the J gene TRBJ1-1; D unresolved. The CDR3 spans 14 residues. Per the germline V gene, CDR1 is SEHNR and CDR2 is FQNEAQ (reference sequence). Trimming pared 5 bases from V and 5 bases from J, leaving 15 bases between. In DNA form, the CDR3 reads TGTGCCAGCAGCCACGACAACCTCGGGACTGAAGCTTTCTTT. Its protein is CASSHDNLGTEAFF.

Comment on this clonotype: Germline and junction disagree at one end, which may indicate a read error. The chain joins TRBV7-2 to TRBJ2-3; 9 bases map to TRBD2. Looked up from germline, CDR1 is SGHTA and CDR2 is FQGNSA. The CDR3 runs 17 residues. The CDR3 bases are TGTGCCAGCAGCTTGAACTTGCTAGCGGGATACACAGATATGCAGTATTTT. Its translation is CASSLNLLAGYTDMQYF. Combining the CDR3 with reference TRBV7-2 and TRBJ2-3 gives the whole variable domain GAGVSQSPSNKVTEKGKDVELRCDPISGHTALYWYRQSLGQGLEFLIYFQGNSAPDKSGLPSDRFSAERTGGSVSTLTIQRTQQEDSAVYLCASSLNLLAGYTDMQYFGPGTRLTVL.

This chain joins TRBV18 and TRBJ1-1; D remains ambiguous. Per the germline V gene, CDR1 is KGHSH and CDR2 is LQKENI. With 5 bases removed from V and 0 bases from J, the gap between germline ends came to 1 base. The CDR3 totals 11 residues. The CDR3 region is CASSMNTEAFF. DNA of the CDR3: TGTGCCAGCTCAATGAACACTGAAGCTTTCTTT.

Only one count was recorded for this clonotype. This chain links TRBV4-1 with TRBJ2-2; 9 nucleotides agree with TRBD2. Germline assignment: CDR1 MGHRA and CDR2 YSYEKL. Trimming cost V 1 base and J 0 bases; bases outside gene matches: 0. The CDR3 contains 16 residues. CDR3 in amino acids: CASSQASGTNTGELFF. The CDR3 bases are TGCGCCAGCAGCCAAGCTAGCGGGACGAACACCGGGGAGCTGTTTTTT.

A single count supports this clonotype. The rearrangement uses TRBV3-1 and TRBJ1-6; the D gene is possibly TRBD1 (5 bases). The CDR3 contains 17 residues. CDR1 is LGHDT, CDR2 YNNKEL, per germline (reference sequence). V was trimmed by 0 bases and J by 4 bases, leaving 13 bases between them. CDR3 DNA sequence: TGTGCCAGCAGCCAAGAGCACGTTCCAGGGTATAATTCACCCCTCCACTTT. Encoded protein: CASSQEHVPGYNSPLHF.

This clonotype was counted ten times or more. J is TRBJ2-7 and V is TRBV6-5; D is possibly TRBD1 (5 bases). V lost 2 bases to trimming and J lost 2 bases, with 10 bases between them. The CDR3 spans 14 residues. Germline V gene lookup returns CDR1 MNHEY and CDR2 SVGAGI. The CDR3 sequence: CASSYKGVPYEQYF. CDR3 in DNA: TGTGCCAGCAGTTACAAAGGGGTCCCCTACGAGCAGTACTTC.

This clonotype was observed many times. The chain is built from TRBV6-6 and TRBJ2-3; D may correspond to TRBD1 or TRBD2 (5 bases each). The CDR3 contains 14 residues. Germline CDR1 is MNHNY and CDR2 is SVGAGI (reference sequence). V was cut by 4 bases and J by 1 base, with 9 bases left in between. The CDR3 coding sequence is TGTGCCAGCAGTTGGGGGTCTGGCACAGATACGCAGTATTTT. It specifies CASSWGSGTDTQYF.

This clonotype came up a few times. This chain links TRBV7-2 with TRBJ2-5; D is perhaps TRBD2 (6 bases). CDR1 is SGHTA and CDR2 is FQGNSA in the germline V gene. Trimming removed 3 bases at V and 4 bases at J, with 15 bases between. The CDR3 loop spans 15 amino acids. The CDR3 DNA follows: TGTGCCAGCAGCTTGTCCTTCGGGAGCCCAGAGACCCAGTACTTC. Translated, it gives CASSLSFGSPETQYF.

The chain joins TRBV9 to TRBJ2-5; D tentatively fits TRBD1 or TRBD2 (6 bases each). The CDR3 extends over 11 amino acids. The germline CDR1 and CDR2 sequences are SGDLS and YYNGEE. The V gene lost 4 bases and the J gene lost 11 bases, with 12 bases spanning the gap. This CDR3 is CASSPGGGQYF. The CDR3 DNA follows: TGTGCCAGCAGCCCCGGGGGCGGGCAGTACTTC.

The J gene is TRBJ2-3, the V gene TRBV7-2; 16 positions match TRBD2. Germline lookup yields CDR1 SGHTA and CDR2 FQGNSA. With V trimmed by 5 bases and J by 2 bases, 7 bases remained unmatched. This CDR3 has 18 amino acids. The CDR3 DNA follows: TGTGCCAGCAGCCCGGGACTAGCGGGGGGGTCCTACACAGATACGCAGTATTTT. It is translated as CASSPGLAGGSYTDTQYF.

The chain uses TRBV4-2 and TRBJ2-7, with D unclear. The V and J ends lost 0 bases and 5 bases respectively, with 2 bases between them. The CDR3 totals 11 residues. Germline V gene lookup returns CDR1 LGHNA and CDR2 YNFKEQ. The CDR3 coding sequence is TGTGCCAGCAGCCAAGACCACGAGCAGTACTTC. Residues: CASSQDHEQYF.

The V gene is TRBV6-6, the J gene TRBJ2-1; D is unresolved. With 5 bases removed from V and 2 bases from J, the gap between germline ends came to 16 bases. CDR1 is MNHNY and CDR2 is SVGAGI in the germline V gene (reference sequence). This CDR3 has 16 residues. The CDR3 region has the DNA TGTGCCAGCAGTCCCGTCTCTACGAGCGCCTACAATGAGCAGTTCTTC. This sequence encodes CASSPVSTSAYNEQFF.

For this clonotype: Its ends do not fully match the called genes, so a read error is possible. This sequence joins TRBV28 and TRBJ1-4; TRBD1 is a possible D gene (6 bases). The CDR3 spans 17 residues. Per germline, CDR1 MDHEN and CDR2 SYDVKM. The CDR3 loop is CTSSLSGNRVRVGKLFF. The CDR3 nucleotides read TGTACCAGCAGTTTGTCCGGCAACAGGGTACGAGTAGGAAAACTGTTTTTT.

The CDR3 spells CSARVSGGRNEQYF. The CDR3 region has the DNA TGCAGTGCTAGAGTCTCGGGAGGGCGGAATGAGCAGTACTTC. V and J are TRBV20-1 and TRBJ2-7, with 8 bases matching TRBD2. Germline V CDR1 and CDR2: DFQATT, SNEGSKA (reference sequence). With 1 base clipped from V and 7 bases from J, the junction kept 9 bases outside the gene matches. This CDR3 is 14 amino acids long.

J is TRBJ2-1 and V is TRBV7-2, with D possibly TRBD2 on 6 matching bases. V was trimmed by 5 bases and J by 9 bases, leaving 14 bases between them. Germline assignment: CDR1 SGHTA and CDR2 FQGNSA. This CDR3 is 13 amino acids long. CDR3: CASSPRDLGEQFF. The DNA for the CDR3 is TGTGCCAGCAGCCCGCGGGATTTAGGTGAGCAGTTCTTC.

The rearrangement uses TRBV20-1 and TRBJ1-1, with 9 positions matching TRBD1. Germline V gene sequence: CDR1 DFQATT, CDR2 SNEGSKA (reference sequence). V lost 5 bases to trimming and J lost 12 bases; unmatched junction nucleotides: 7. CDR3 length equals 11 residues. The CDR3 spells CSALTGGIPFF. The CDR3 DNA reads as TGCAGTGCTCTTACAGGGGGCATACCTTTCTTT.

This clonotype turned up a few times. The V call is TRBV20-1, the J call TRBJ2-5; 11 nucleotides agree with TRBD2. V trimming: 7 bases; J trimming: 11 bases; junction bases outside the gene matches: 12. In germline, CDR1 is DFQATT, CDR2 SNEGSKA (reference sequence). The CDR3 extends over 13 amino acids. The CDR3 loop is CSGSSLAGDEQYF. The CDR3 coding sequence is TGCAGTGGCTCCTCACTAGCGGGAGATGAGCAGTACTTC.